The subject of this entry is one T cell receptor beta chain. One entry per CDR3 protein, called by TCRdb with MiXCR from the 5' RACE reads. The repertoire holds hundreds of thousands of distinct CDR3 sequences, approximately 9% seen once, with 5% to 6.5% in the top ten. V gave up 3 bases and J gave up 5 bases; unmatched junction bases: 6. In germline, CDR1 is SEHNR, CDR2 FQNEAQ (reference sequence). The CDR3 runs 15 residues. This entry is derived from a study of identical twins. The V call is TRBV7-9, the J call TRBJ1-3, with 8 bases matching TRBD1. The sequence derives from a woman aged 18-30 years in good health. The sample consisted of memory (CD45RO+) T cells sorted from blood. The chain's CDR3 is CASSFQQGERNTIYF. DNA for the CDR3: TGTGCCAGCAGCTTCCAACAGGGGGAAAGAAACACCATATATTTT.